Listed below are T cell receptor beta chains from one sample, sequenced in a study of T cells after yellow fever vaccination. TCRdb independently ran MiXCR on the 5' RACE reads; one entry per CDR3 protein. The sample contains a few hundred thousand distinct CDR3 sequences, 13% of which appear only once. The input for sequencing was CD4+ T cells sorted from PBMCs, taken 45 days after the yellow fever booster vaccination. These receptors all stem from a man aged 30 to 45 who received the YFV17D yellow fever vaccine. The CDR3 runs from the conserved cysteine through the conserved F or W. D genes are given only for firm matches. Expanded clones get a size class; other rows say once, few or many, or leave the size out.

D,size,V,J,CDR3,DNA
.,.,TRBV6-5,TRBJ2-1,CASSYVSGGRSGQFF,TGTGCCAGCAGTTATGTGAGCGGTGGGCGGTCTGGGCAGTTCTTC
TRBD1,.,TRBV5-1,TRBJ1-5,CASSGDREGQPQHF,TGCGCCAGCAGCGGGGACAGGGAGGGACAGCCCCAGCATTTT
.,.,TRBV27,TRBJ2-1,CARREQFF,TGTGCCCGAAGGGAGCAGTTCTTC
.,.,TRBV28,TRBJ2-1,CASTSTQGWRGEQFF,TGTGCCAGCACCTCTACCCAGGGATGGAGGGGTGAGCAGTTCTTC
.,.,TRBV6-1,TRBJ2-1,CASSQDLTFPREQFF,TGTGCCAGCAGCCAGGACTTAACTTTTCCAAGGGAGCAGTTCTTC
.,.,TRBV5-1,TRBJ2-2,CSSTPGTLVTGELFF,TGCTCCAGCACTCCCGGGACACTAGTCACCGGGGAGCTGTTTTTT
.,.,TRBV7-8,TRBJ2-3,CASSFPGPSTDTQYF,TGTGCCAGCAGCTTCCCGGGACCGAGCACAGATACGCAGTATTTT
.,.,TRBV9,TRBJ2-1,CASDTGATYNEQFF,TGTGCCAGCGATACGGGAGCGACCTACAATGAGCAGTTCTTC
TRBD1,few,TRBV9,TRBJ2-2,CASSGRGTGGHGELFF,TGTGCCAGCAGCGGGCGGGGGACAGGGGGACACGGGGAGCTGTTTTTT
.,.,TRBV24-1,TRBJ2-3,CATANGREHTQYF,TGTGCCACCGCGAACGGGAGAGAGCATACGCAGTATTTT
.,few,TRBV5-1,TRBJ2-2,CASSPTPGQNTGELFF,TGCGCCAGCAGTCCAACTCCGGGACAAAACACCGGGGAGCTGTTTTTT
.,few,TRBV20-1,TRBJ2-1,CSVAQPGEQFF,TGCAGTGTGGCCCAGCCCGGTGAGCAGTTCTTC
.,.,TRBV5-1,TRBJ2-3,CASSKRGGASGTDTQYF,TGCGCCAGCTCAAAGAGAGGGGGTGCGTCCGGCACAGATACGCAGTATTTT
.,.,TRBV5-1,TRBJ1-3,CASSATGALTGNTIYF,TGCGCCAGCAGCGCCACTGGGGCACTCACTGGAAACACCATATATTTT
.,few,TRBV12-3/TRBV12-4,TRBJ2-2,CASSSLELGELFF,TGTGCCAGCAGTTCTCTAGAGCTCGGGGAGCTGTTTTTT
.,.,TRBV7-2,TRBJ2-7,CASSLAARAGYYEQYF,TGTGCCAGCAGCTTAGCGGCACGAGCTGGTTACTACGAGCAGTACTTC
TRBD1,.,TRBV6-5,TRBJ2-1,CASSYFGTGKTNEQFF,TGTGCCAGCAGTTATTTTGGGACAGGGAAAACGAATGAGCAGTTCTTC
.,.,TRBV28,TRBJ2-7,CASTSTSEGGQYF,TGTGCCAGCACTTCTACCTCGGAAGGCGGGCAGTACTTC
TRBD1,.,TRBV5-5,TRBJ2-7,CASSGTGERYEQYF,TGTGCCAGCAGCGGGACAGGGGAACGCTACGAGCAGTACTTC
.,.,TRBV11-2,TRBJ2-5,CASSLYLNKETQYF,TGTGCCAGCAGTCTTTACCTTAACAAAGAGACCCAGTACTTC
.,few,TRBV20-1,TRBJ2-1,CSASPPTGDNYNEQFF,TGCAGTGCTAGTCCCCCTACGGGAGATAACTACAATGAGCAGTTCTTC
.,few,TRBV20-1,TRBJ1-1,CSARGGPAFF,TGCAGTGCTAGGGGGGGTCCAGCTTTCTTT
TRBD2,.,TRBV20-1,TRBJ2-7,CSALTGTSGYEQYF,TGCAGTGCTCTAACCGGGACTAGCGGCTACGAGCAGTACTTC
.,.,TRBV18,TRBJ2-2,CASSPKSGSGELFF,TGTGCCAGCTCACCAAAATCTGGGTCCGGGGAGCTGTTTTTT
.,.,TRBV20-1,TRBJ2-7,CSAREFSSKYEQYF,TGCAGTGCTAGAGAGTTCAGTTCTAAGTACGAGCAGTACTTC
.,few,TRBV18,TRBJ1-1,CASSLGQDTEAFF,TGTGCCAGCTCCCTTGGGCAGGACACTGAAGCTTTCTTT
TRBD1,few,TRBV27,TRBJ2-5,CASSPRRTGLRETQYF,TGTGCCAGCAGTCCAAGGCGGACAGGGCTCCGAGAGACCCAGTACTTC
.,.,TRBV20-1,TRBJ2-5,CSARPGGDPGETQYF,TGCAGTGCTAGACCGGGCGGGGACCCGGGCGAGACCCAGTACTTC
TRBD2,few,TRBV28,TRBJ2-1,CASSFGLAGGLLNEQFF,TGTGCCAGCAGTTTCGGGCTAGCGGGAGGCCTTCTTAATGAGCAGTTCTTC
TRBD1,.,TRBV7-8,TRBJ2-7,CASSFYLPGQGSSYEQYF,TGTGCCAGCAGCTTTTACTTACCAGGACAGGGGAGCTCCTACGAGCAGTACTTC
TRBD2,.,TRBV10-3,TRBJ2-2,CAIQTSGSHTGELFF,TGTGCCATTCAAACTAGCGGGAGCCACACCGGGGAGCTGTTTTTT
.,.,TRBV25-1,TRBJ2-7,CASSRTVGTYEQYF,TGTGCCAGCTCCCGGACGGTTGGAACCTACGAGCAGTACTTC
.,few,TRBV6-5,TRBJ2-1,CASSYSLASVYNEQFF,TGTGCCAGCAGTTACAGCCTAGCAAGTGTCTACAATGAGCAGTTCTTC
.,few,TRBV5-1,TRBJ2-2,CASSLAGEVTGELFF,TGCGCCAGCAGCTTGGCGGGAGAGGTCACCGGGGAGCTGTTTTTT
TRBD2,many,TRBV7-2,TRBJ2-7,CASCGTSGRYEQYF,TGTGCCAGCTGTGGGACTAGCGGGAGGTACGAGCAGTACTTC
TRBD2,many,TRBV6-1,TRBJ2-3,CAIRDASGLAGTDTQYF,TGTGCCATCAGAGACGCCTCCGGACTAGCGGGCACAGATACGCAGTATTTT
.,.,TRBV12-3/TRBV12-4,TRBJ1-1,CASSLQGITTEAFF,TGTGCCAGCAGTTTACAGGGGATTACGACTGAAGCTTTCTTT
.,.,TRBV20-1,TRBJ2-7,CSAQTETYEQYF,TGCAGTGCTCAAACTGAGACCTACGAGCAGTACTTC
.,once,TRBV4-2,TRBJ1-6,CASSQVQGRYNSPLHF,TGTGCCAGCAGCCAAGTGCAGGGCCGGTATAATTCACCCCTCCACTTT
TRBD2,.,TRBV30,TRBJ2-2,CAWRGLAETGELFF,TGTGCCTGGAGGGGACTAGCGGAGACCGGGGAGCTGTTTTTT
.,.,TRBV9,TRBJ2-1,CASSVDGGRWNEQFF,TGTGCCAGCAGCGTAGACGGAGGGCGATGGAATGAGCAGTTCTTC
.,few,TRBV18,TRBJ2-2,CASSTDTGELFF,TGTGCCAGCTCAACAGACACCGGGGAGCTGTTTTTT
TRBD2,many,TRBV6-5,TRBJ2-7,CASSYPGLAGDEQYF,TGTGCCAGCAGTTATCCGGGACTAGCGGGAGACGAGCAGTACTTC
.,.,TRBV20-1,TRBJ1-2,CSANEQGTWYGYTF,TGCAGTGCTAACGAGCAGGGGACATGGTATGGCTACACCTTC
.,few,TRBV20-1,TRBJ2-7,CSARERRAYEQYF,TGCAGTGCTAGAGAAAGACGAGCCTACGAGCAGTACTTC
.,few,TRBV11-2,TRBJ2-7,CASSLPLIRRFGSYEQYF,TGTGCCAGCAGCTTACCACTTATTAGAAGGTTCGGCTCCTACGAGCAGTACTTC
TRBD2,few,TRBV20-1,TRBJ2-7,CTGKGTSAAYEQYF,TGCACCGGGAAAGGGACTAGCGCCGCCTACGAGCAGTACTTC
TRBD2,few,TRBV5-1,TRBJ2-1,CASSQRGLAGEEQFF,TGCGCCAGCAGCCAAAGGGGACTAGCGGGAGAAGAGCAGTTCTTC
.,many,TRBV15,TRBJ1-1,CATSRARANTEAFF,TGTGCCACCAGCAGAGCCAGGGCGAACACTGAAGCTTTCTTT
TRBD2,few,TRBV20-1,TRBJ2-5,CSARLAGDLETQYF,TGCAGTGCTAGACTAGCGGGAGATCTCGAGACCCAGTACTTC
.,.,TRBV7-9,TRBJ1-1,CASSLEVFNTEAFF,TGTGCCAGCAGCTTAGAGGTTTTCAACACTGAAGCTTTCTTT
TRBD1,few,TRBV7-2,TRBJ2-7,CASRYSGTGSDEQYF,TGTGCCAGCAGGTACTCCGGGACAGGGAGTGACGAGCAGTACTTC
TRBD2,few,TRBV20-1,TRBJ2-5,CSARAGLAGGPKETQYF,TGCAGTGCTAGAGCGGGACTAGCGGGAGGGCCTAAAGAGACCCAGTACTTC
TRBD2,.,TRBV7-2,TRBJ2-1,CASSLAGVGLAGVPNEQFF,TGTGCCAGCAGCTTAGCGGGGGTGGGACTAGCGGGAGTACCCAATGAGCAGTTCTTC
.,.,TRBV29-1,TRBJ2-1,CSVEGWGTSYNEQFF,TGCAGCGTTGAAGGGTGGGGGACCTCCTACAATGAGCAGTTCTTC
.,many,TRBV12-5,TRBJ2-2,CASGSTGNRELFF,TGTGCTAGTGGTAGTACAGGGAACAGGGAGCTGTTTTTT
TRBD1,.,TRBV15,TRBJ2-5,CATSRGPGGTQYF,TGTGCCACCAGCAGAGGCCCAGGGGGGACCCAGTACTTC
TRBD2,.,TRBV4-2,TRBJ2-5,CASSHAPGTSGATSEVRETQYF,TGTGCCAGCAGCCACGCGCCCGGGACTAGCGGGGCGACATCGGAGGTTCGGGAGACCCAGTACTTC
TRBD1,few,TRBV20-1,TRBJ2-2,CSARVSSGTGVTGELFF,TGCAGTGCTAGGGTATCCTCCGGGACAGGGGTCACCGGGGAGCTGTTTTTT
TRBD1,.,TRBV5-5,TRBJ2-2,CASTTGGNTGELFF,TGTGCCAGCACCACAGGGGGAAACACCGGGGAGCTGTTTTTT